This T cell receptor beta chain was profiled in a study of human T cells and chemical hapten exposure. Study-wide background: DPC (0.01%) was patch tested on the upper back and read at 6 days. Study conclusions and caveats: Expanded TCRs showed more large CDR3 clusters than pre-sensitization or healthy control sets.

Indicated time point: pre-sensitization, week 0. Documented treatment: therapeutic diphenylcyclopropenone sensitization with weekly scalp DPC. About this clonotype: What it recognizes is unknown.

The library gave individual cDNA molecules unique molecular identifiers. Authors' analysis steps: Between about 23,224 and 700,000 TCRs appeared in each sample, and the median stood at approximately 100,000. TCRdb itself ran the RACE reads through MiXCR, one entry per CDR3 protein. These V and J calls originate from TCRdb's pipeline instead of the authors' own analysis. The sample carries approximately 400,000 distinct CDR3 sequences, less than 6.5% recorded once. CDR3 length: 13 residues. Germline V lookup: CDR1 SGHVS, CDR2 FNYEAQ. The ends were cut back, 0 bases at V and 4 bases at J, with 7 bases in the middle.

The material was whole blood, obtained in connection with sensitization to the hapten diphenylcyclopropenone (DPC). V gene TRBV7-6 combines with J gene TRBJ2-7; no reliable D call. The sequence derives from a woman in her fifties or sixties with alopecia areata. Some clones in this sample may be carry-over from other donors' samples. The CDR3: CASSLAWSYEQYF. CDR3 in DNA: TGTGCCAGCAGCTTAGCGTGGTCTTACGAGCAGTACTTC.